The 16 T cell receptor beta chains below were found in one sample sequenced in a study of cytomegalovirus exposure and HLA in healthy donors. The PCR contained 60 Vbeta and 13 Jbeta primers. The repertoire was sequenced with immunoSEQ multiplex PCR; TCRdb's copy has only in-frame clones and lacks some. The sample has approximately 61,000 clones; about 81% are singletons. Sequences were obtained from PBMCs. The receptor source for this set is a man aged 45-65 years in good health and CMV-seropositive.

The CDR3 protein is CASSVGQVNTGELFF. For the CDR3, the DNA is TGTGCCAGCAGCGTAGGCCAGGTCAACACCGGGGAGCTGTTTTTT. The chain recombines TRBV9 with TRBJ2-2; D is unclear. CDR3 length: 15 amino acids. The germline V gene has CDR1 SGDLS and CDR2 YYNGEE. The germline V and J ends were trimmed by 0 bases and 2 bases, with 8 bases remaining between them. The variable domain in full, completed from reference TRBV9 and TRBJ2-2, reads DSGVTQTPKHLITATGQRVTLRCSPRSGDLSVYWYQQSLDQGLQFLIQYYNGEERAKGNILERFSAQQFPDLHSELNLSSLELGDSALYFCASSVGQVNTGELFFGEGSRLTVL.

A word on this clone: An end of the junction does not agree with germline; a read error may underlie this. The chain links TRBV7-9 to TRBJ2-3; possible D gene TRBD1, 6 bases. The CDR3 loop spans 16 amino acids. The germline V gene encodes CDR1 SEHNR and CDR2 FQNEAQ (reference sequence). This CDR3 is CSSSASGTSNTDTQYF. The DNA for the CDR3 is TGTTCCAGCAGCGCCTCCGGGACATCTAACACAGATACGCAGTATTTT.

The V call is TRBV5-1, the J call TRBJ1-1, with D possibly matching TRBD1 (6 bases). Germline V lookup: CDR1 SGHRS, CDR2 YFSETQ. V gave up 4 bases and J gave up 1 base, with 11 bases separating them. The CDR3 covers 14 residues. The CDR3 region has the DNA TGCGCCAGCAGCCCCTCGACAGGGAACACTGAAGCTTTCTTT. It is translated as CASSPSTGNTEAFF. Using reference TRBV5-1 and TRBJ1-1 for the parts outside the CDR3, the full variable domain is KAGVTQTPRYLIKTRGQQVTLSCSPISGHRSVSWYQQTPGQGLQFLFEYFSETQRNKGNFPGRFSGRQFSNSRSEMNVSTLELGDSALYLCASSPSTGNTEAFFGQGTRLTVV.

Written as DNA, the CDR3 is TGTGCCAGCAGTTTTGGAGCGGGAGAGGCCAATGAGCAGTTCTTC. Translation gives CASSFGAGEANEQFF. The chain employs TRBV7-9 and TRBJ2-1; 8 nucleotides align to TRBD2. The CDR3 spans 15 residues. Germline trimming cut 6 bases from V and 6 bases from J; bases unmatched to any gene: 10. Per the germline V gene, CDR1 is SEHNR and CDR2 is FQNEAQ (reference sequence).

CDR3 sequence (DNA): TGTGCCAGTAGTATACAGCGGGGTAGCACAGATACGCAGTATTTT. It encodes CASSIQRGSTDTQYF. This chain links TRBV19 with TRBJ2-3, with 7 bases that match TRBD2. The germline CDR1 and CDR2 sequences are LNHDA and SQIVND (reference sequence). The V gene end was trimmed by 2 bases and the J gene end by 0 bases; junction bases not matched to a gene: 2. The CDR3 consists of 15 residues.

The rearrangement links TRBV7-3 to TRBJ2-7; D gene unclear. Germline assignment: CDR1 SGHTA and CDR2 FQGTGA. The CDR3 covers 11 residues. The germline V and J ends were trimmed by 5 bases and 9 bases, with 11 bases remaining between them. The CDR3 DNA follows: TGTGCCAGCAGCCTATTTACGGTGCAGTACTTC. This encodes CASSLFTVQYF.

The chain couples TRBV29-1 to TRBJ1-1, with no clear D. V was cut by 0 bases and J by 3 bases, with 8 bases left in between. The CDR3 runs 13 residues. The germline gives CDR1 SQVTM, CDR2 ANQGSEA. CDR3 coding DNA: TGCAGCGTTGAAGATAGGAGTTACACTGAAGCTTTCTTT. It encodes CSVEDRSYTEAFF.

Note on this clone: An end of the junction differs from the germline gene, which may be a read error. The genes are TRBV30 and TRBJ2-5; no reliable D call. CDR1 and CDR2 (germline): GTSNPN, SVGIG (reference sequence). The CDR3 loop spans 12 amino acids. The DNA of the CDR3 is TGTGCCTGGAGTAGAAAGCAAGAGGCCCAGTACTTC. This sequence encodes CAWSRKQEAQYF.

For this clone: Other DNA sequences in this specimen translate into the identical CDR3. The V call is TRBV28, the J call TRBJ1-5, with 9 bases lining up with TRBD1. This CDR3 contains 15 residues. V dropped 5 bases and J dropped 7; count of bases not matched to a gene: 9. Germline V gene data show CDR1 as MDHEN and CDR2 as SYDVKM. The CDR3: CASSLYGTGKQPQHF. The CDR3 region has the DNA TGTGCCAGCAGTCTATATGGGACAGGGAAACAGCCCCAGCATTTT.

The table lists this clone with a few counts. The chain has TRBV4-1 and TRBJ1-1, with D tentatively TRBD1 (5 bases). Trimming removed 2 bases from V and 7 bases from J, with 17 bases in between. The germline CDR1 and CDR2 sequences are MGHRA and YSYEKL. This CDR3 spans 15 amino acids. The CDR3 DNA sequence: TGCGCCAGCAGCCAACCACTTACAGGAAACCATGAAGCTTTCTTT. It is translated as CASSQPLTGNHEAFF.

The chain employs TRBV30 and TRBJ1-2, with D uncertain. V shed 2 bases and J shed 4 bases, with 14 bases lying between them. Germline CDR1 reads GTSNPN; CDR2 reads SVGIG (reference sequence). The CDR3 has 14 amino acids. CDR3 DNA sequence: TGTGCCTGGAGTCCGGGGATTACGAGCTATGGCTACACCTTC. Its protein is CAWSPGITSYGYTF. Variable domain in full (rest from reference TRBV30 and TRBJ1-2): SQTIHQWPATLVQPVGSPLSLECTVEGTSNPNLYWYRQAAGRGLQLLFYSVGIGQISSEVPQNLSASRPQDRQFILSSKKLLLSDSGFYLCAWSPGITSYGYTFGSGTRLTVV.

This clone was seen only a few times. This chain links TRBV28 with TRBJ2-1, with 9 bases aligning to TRBD2. The CDR3 is made up of 16 amino acids. Germline CDR1 MDHEN, CDR2 SYDVKM. Trimming at V came to 3 bases and at J to 10 bases, leaving 13 bases not matched to a gene. CDR3 DNA: TGTGCCAGCAGTTTCCTTAGCGGGAGTTCCCCCAGGGAGCAGTTCTTC. Its protein product is CASSFLSGSSPREQFF.

The count of this clone is one. The V and J genes are TRBV28 and TRBJ2-1; D is ambiguous. V was shortened by 4 bases and J by 6 bases, with 16 bases between the two germline ends. In germline, CDR1 is MDHEN, CDR2 SYDVKM. The CDR3 is 15 residues long. CDR3 DNA: TGTGCCAGCAGTTCAGCAGAGGATGGCCGCAATGAGCAGTTCTTC. Translating gives CASSSAEDGRNEQFF.

This clone has only one observation. The chain employs TRBV27 and TRBJ1-6, with D unresolved. Trimming removed 2 bases from V and 10 bases from J, with 12 bases in between. Per germline, CDR1 MNHEY and CDR2 SMNVEV (reference sequence). This CDR3 has 14 amino acids. CDR3 loop: CASSLKTGSSPLHF. CDR3 nucleotides: TGTGCCAGCAGTTTAAAGACGGGAAGCTCACCCCTCCACTTT.

The V gene is TRBV11-2, the J gene TRBJ2-1; 8 nucleotides agree with TRBD2. The V segment lost 7 bases and the J segment 1 base; nucleotides outside the gene matches: 6. This CDR3 has 15 amino acids. CDR1 and CDR2 (germline): SGHAT, FQNNGV. The CDR3, as DNA: TGTGCCAGCAATACAGGACTAGCATCCTACAATGAGCAGTTCTTC. As protein: CASNTGLASYNEQFF.

Of note for this clone: A read error is possible here, since a much larger clone lies one base away. The conserved phenylalanine or tryptophan normally closing the CDR3 is absent here, so this likely arose from a read error. The genes are TRBV19 and TRBJ1-1; D unresolved. The CDR3 has 15 residues. The germline V gene has CDR1 LNHDA and CDR2 SQIVND (reference sequence). V dropped 4 bases and J dropped 4 bases, with 16 bases sitting between them. CDR3 coding DNA: TGTGCCAGTAGTACCCCACCCCGGCGGGTCACTGAAGCTTTCTTG. This encodes CASSTPPRRVTEAFL.